The 16 T cell receptor beta chains reported below all come from one sample, sequenced in a study of T cells after yellow fever vaccination. TCRdb re-derived calls from the 5' RACE reads in MiXCR, one entry per CDR3 protein. The sample contains about 360,000 distinct CDR3 sequences, around 6.5% of which appear only once. The sequencing here drew on PBMCs, taken 5 days after the yellow fever booster vaccination. These receptors all stem from a man aged 25 to 40 who received the YFV17D yellow fever vaccine.

The V call is TRBV20-1, the J call TRBJ1-1; D unclear. V lost 6 bases to trimming and J lost 0 bases, with 11 bases between them. CDR1 DFQATT and CDR2 SNEGSKA come from the germline V gene (reference sequence). The CDR3 extends over 13 amino acids. The CDR3 DNA follows: TGCAGTGCGCCTGGCCCAATGAACACTGAAGCTTTCTTT. This encodes CSAPGPMNTEAFF.

The CDR3 region has the DNA TGTGCCAGCACCCTGGGGGGCTCCTACAATGAGCAGTTCTTC. Residues: CASTLGGSYNEQFF. The V and J genes are TRBV7-2 and TRBJ2-1; D possibly corresponds to TRBD2 (6 bases). The V gene's germline CDR1 is SGHTA and CDR2 FQGNSA. V gave up 7 bases and J gave up 0 bases, with 10 bases separating them. CDR3 length equals 14 residues.

This chain links TRBV5-4 with TRBJ2-4; 10 bases map to TRBD1. Trimming cost V 0 bases and J 8 bases; bases outside gene matches: 5. This CDR3 comprises 15 residues. Germline V gene sequence: CDR1 SGHNT, CDR2 YYREEE (reference sequence). The DNA of the CDR3 is TGTGCCAGCAGCTTGGGACAGGGGGCAATTTACATTCAGTACTTC. It encodes CASSLGQGAIYIQYF.

This clonotype has just a few counts. The chain links TRBV6-5 to TRBJ2-5; D not certain. The ends were cut back, 2 bases at V and 2 bases at J, with 12 bases in the middle. The CDR3 consists of 15 residues. Per the germline V gene, CDR1 is MNHEY and CDR2 is SVGAGI. CDR3 sequence reads: CASSYGHGTQETQYF. The CDR3 bases are TGTGCCAGCAGTTACGGGCACGGTACTCAAGAGACCCAGTACTTC.

This clonotype occurred many times. The V and J genes are TRBV6-2 or TRBV6-3 and TRBJ2-1; D is perhaps TRBD2 (5 bases). The CDR3 is 15 residues long. Trimming removed 0 bases at V and 7 bases at J, with 13 bases between. The germline V gene encodes CDR1 MNHEY and CDR2 SVGEGT. CDR3 DNA sequence: TGTGCCAGCAGTTACTCAGGTTTGGACTTGAATGAGCAGTTCTTC. It yields the protein CASSYSGLDLNEQFF.

This clonotype showed up many times. CDR3 sequence reads: CASSPGTSGRAYTGELFF. For the CDR3, the DNA is TGTGCCAGCAGCCCTGGGACTAGCGGGAGGGCGTACACCGGGGAGCTGTTTTTT. V usage is TRBV4-2 and J usage is TRBJ2-2; 16 bases align to TRBD2. The junction had 5 bases not matched to a gene; V was cut back by 4 bases and J by 3 bases. Germline lookup yields CDR1 LGHNA and CDR2 YNFKEQ. This CDR3 has 18 amino acids.

Many counts were recorded for this clonotype. The chain links TRBV4-3 to TRBJ2-7, with 7 bases matching TRBD2. The trim removed 0 bases at V and 11 bases at J, leaving 10 bases unmatched. Germline V gives CDR1 LGHNA, CDR2 YSLEER. This CDR3 spans 14 amino acids. The CDR3 DNA reads TGCGCCAGCAGCCAAGAATTTTCGGGGGACTACAAGTACTTC. This gives the protein CASSQEFSGDYKYF.

This clonotype was counted a few times. The CDR3 ends on some other residue instead of the conserved phenylalanine or tryptophan, so this is likely a read error. Because the CDR3's place on the DNA is in doubt, the DNA is left out and the CDR3 is given as listed by TCRdb. V gene TRBV13 combines with J gene TRBJ2-7; the table's D gene call, TRBD1, was not cross checked with the DNA. The CDR3 sequence runs 12 residues, both termini included. Per the germline V gene, CDR1 is PRHDT and CDR2 is FYEKMQ (reference sequence). The CDR3 sequence is CASSSLVSGVAI.

V is TRBV18 and J is TRBJ2-3; maybe TRBD2 (6 bases). The V end lost 5 bases, the J end lost 0 bases, and 15 bases lay between the germline ends. CDR1 is KGHSH and CDR2 is LQKENI in the germline V gene. The length of the CDR3 is 16 residues. CDR3 nucleotides: TGTGCCAGCTCAACCCAGCGGGCCTCTAGCACAGATACGCAGTATTTT. This gives the protein CASSTQRASSTDTQYF.

The genes are TRBV5-4 and TRBJ2-1; D gene unclear. The V gene lost 5 bases and the J gene lost 3 bases, with 12 bases spanning the gap. The CDR3 sequence is 14 residues long. Per germline, CDR1 SGHNT and CDR2 YYREEE (reference sequence). The CDR3 DNA follows: TGTGCCAGCAGTACGGCTAGGAACTACAATGAGCAGTTCTTC. Amino acids: CASSTARNYNEQFF.

In its sample, this clonotype was seen many times. V gene TRBV12-3 or TRBV12-4 combines with J gene TRBJ1-3; D gene uncertain. The CDR3 length is 14 residues. V lost 6 bases to trimming and J lost 0 bases, with 9 bases between them. The CDR3 protein is CASRYDNSGNTIYF. The CDR3 bases are TGTGCCAGCAGATATGACAACTCTGGAAACACCATATATTTT.

This clonotype was seen more than once but under ten times. The V and J genes are TRBV19 and TRBJ1-5; D is unresolved. The germline V gene encodes CDR1 LNHDA and CDR2 SQIVND (reference sequence). The V end lost 5 bases, the J end lost 0 bases, and 8 bases lay between the germline ends. The CDR3 extends over 14 amino acids. The CDR3 is CASSFSNSNQPQHF. The CDR3 bases are TGTGCCAGTAGTTTTAGTAATAGCAATCAGCCCCAGCATTTT.

This chain uses TRBV29-1 with TRBJ1-2; D perhaps matches TRBD1 (5 bases). The CDR3 has 14 amino acids. V lost 4 bases to trimming and J lost 5 bases, with 17 bases between them. Germline V lookup: CDR1 SQVTM, CDR2 ANQGSEA. CDR3 DNA sequence: TGCAGCGTTGGGCTGGGAGGGGTGCTGTATGGCTACACCTTC. It encodes CSVGLGGVLYGYTF.

Here the CDR3 reads CSASAGYTF. As DNA, the CDR3 is TGCAGTGCTAGTGCGGGCTACACCTTC. The chain is built from TRBV20-1 and TRBJ1-2; D is unresolved. The CDR3 length is 9 residues. In germline, CDR1 is DFQATT, CDR2 SNEGSKA (reference sequence). Trimming removed 3 bases at V and 8 bases at J, with 4 bases between.

This clonotype was detected only a few times. J is TRBJ2-2 and V is TRBV24-1, with D perhaps assigned TRBD1 or TRBD2 (5 bases each). Germline V gene lookup returns CDR1 KGHDR and CDR2 SFDVKD. V was clipped by 9 bases and J by 6 bases, with 13 bases between them. CDR3 length equals 13 residues. As DNA, the CDR3 is TGTGCCACCTCGACGGGGCGAGCCGGGGAGCTGTTTTTT. The encoded protein is CATSTGRAGELFF.

This clonotype was detected only a few times. This chain links TRBV5-8 with TRBJ1-2, with no clear D. The CDR3 covers 11 residues. V lost 4 bases to trimming and J lost 6 bases, with 7 bases between them. Germline V gives CDR1 SGHTS, CDR2 YDEGEE. CDR3 sequence (DNA): TGTGCCAGCAGCCACAACAATGGCTACACCTTC. Residues: CASSHNNGYTF.